Each of the 29 T cell receptor beta chains below was sequenced from the same sample in a study. TCRdb passed the RT-PCR reads through MiXCR, listing each CDR3 protein once. The sample consists of about 700,000 distinct CDR3 sequences, 14% of them appearing once. The sample taken for sequencing was memory CD4+ T cells from blood. The receptors here all came from a female donor in good health, serving as a healthy control.

The sample holds a few counts of this clonotype. V gene TRBV5-1 combines with J gene TRBJ2-5; D ambiguous. This CDR3 has 14 amino acids. Germline V gene lookup returns CDR1 SGHRS and CDR2 YFSETQ. Trimming took 0 bases from V and 5 from J, leaving 11 bases between them. The CDR3 is CASSLGQSSETQYF. DNA for the CDR3: TGCGCCAGCAGCTTGGGGCAGTCCAGCGAGACCCAGTACTTC.

In this sample, this clonotype turned up a few times. In DNA, the CDR3 is TGTGCCAGCAGATGTACAGGGGCGGGGGACGAGCAGTACTTC. This encodes CASRCTGAGDEQYF. The chain joins TRBV7-7 to TRBJ2-7; D possibly matches TRBD1 or TRBD2 (7 bases each). Trimming shortened V by 6 bases and J by 5 bases, and 17 bases separated the two germline ends. From germline, CDR1 is SSHAT and CDR2 FNYEAQ (reference sequence). The length of the CDR3 is 14 residues.

This clonotype was recorded a few times. J is TRBJ1-1 and V is TRBV6-5; TRBD1 aligns across 7 bases. Germline assignment: CDR1 MNHEY and CDR2 SVGAGI. The CDR3 contains 14 residues. After removal of 7 bases from V and 5 bases from J, the junction contained 10 bases not matched to a gene. The CDR3 DNA follows: TGTGCCAGCACCTTCGAGGGGGCCGGAACTGAAGCTTTCTTT. Translating it yields CASTFEGAGTEAFF.

This sequence joins TRBV7-3 and TRBJ1-6; unclear D gene. The CDR3 extends over 13 amino acids. V was pared by 4 bases and J by 10 bases, with 11 bases between. Looked up from germline, CDR1 is SGHTA and CDR2 is FQGTGA. CDR3 protein: CASSSVGGSPLHF. CDR3 in DNA: TGTGCCAGCAGCTCCGTGGGAGGCTCACCCCTCCACTTT.

This clonotype came up a few times. Compared with germline, one end of the junction differs, possibly owing to a read error. The chain employs TRBV7-7 and TRBJ2-1; a weak D match, TRBD2 (6 bases). The CDR3 sequence is 13 residues long. In germline, CDR1 is SSHAT, CDR2 FNYEAQ (reference sequence). In nucleotides, the CDR3 is TGTGCTAGCAGCTTAGCGGAGCAGGATGAGCAGTTCTTC. Translating it yields CASSLAEQDEQFF.

In DNA form, the CDR3 reads TGTGCCACGGCTATAGGGGGAGCCAAAAACATTCAGTACTTC. Protein: CATAIGGAKNIQYF. The chain employs TRBV12-3 or TRBV12-4 and TRBJ2-4; a possible D gene is TRBD1 (6 bases). The length of the CDR3 is 14 residues. V was shortened by 10 bases and J by 0 bases, with 13 bases between the two germline ends.

This clonotype was detected a few times. The chain has TRBV2 and TRBJ2-7, with D possibly being TRBD1 (6 bases). The CDR3 is made up of 12 amino acids. V lost 5 bases and J lost 5, with 10 bases in between. The germline gives CDR1 SNHLY, CDR2 FYNNEI. For the CDR3, the DNA is TGTGCCAGCAGTTACGCAGGGGACGAGCAGTACTTC. This gives the protein CASSYAGDEQYF. The full variable domain, in which reference TRBV2 and TRBJ2-7 provide the parts outside the CDR3, is EPEVTQTPSHQVTQMGQEVILRCVPISNHLYFYWYRQILGQKVEFLVSFYNNEISEKSEIFDDQFSVERPDGSNFTLKIRSTKLEDSAMYFCASSYAGDEQYFGPGTRLTVT.

This sequence joins TRBV7-2 and TRBJ2-2; D might be TRBD1 (7 bases). Germline loops: CDR1 SGHTA, CDR2 FQGNSA. The CDR3 sequence is 16 residues long. With 5 bases removed from V and 6 bases from J, the gap between germline ends came to 19 bases. DNA for the CDR3: TGTGCCAGCAGCCCAGGCCAGGGGGGCGTGGCCGGGGAGCTGTTTTTT. Residues: CASSPGQGGVAGELFF.

This clonotype was seen a handful of times. V is TRBV20-1 and J is TRBJ1-4; a possible D gene is TRBD1 (5 bases). The CDR3 loop spans 13 amino acids. V shed 5 bases and J shed 8 bases, with 15 bases lying between them. In germline, CDR1 is DFQATT, CDR2 SNEGSKA (reference sequence). The CDR3, as DNA: TGCAGTGCTCCGGCGGGACTGGAAGAAAAACTGTTTTTT. Its protein product is CSAPAGLEEKLFF.

The rearrangement links TRBV10-3 to TRBJ1-3; D gene ambiguous. The CDR3 totals 13 residues. V lost 4 bases, J lost 0 bases, and 4 bases lay in between. Germline V lookup: CDR1 ENHRY, CDR2 SYGVKD. CDR3 coding DNA: TGTGCCATCAGTGGAAGCTCTGGAAACACCATATATTTT. Its translation: CAISGSSGNTIYF.

This clonotype has more than one count but fewer than ten. This chain uses TRBV20-1 with TRBJ2-7; the D gene is possibly TRBD2 (6 bases). The CDR3 covers 13 residues. V was cut by 3 bases and J by 2 bases, with 11 bases left in between. Germline loops: CDR1 DFQATT, CDR2 SNEGSKA (reference sequence). CDR3 DNA sequence: TGCAGTGCTAGTCCACGGACTACCTACGAGCAGTACTTC. Protein: CSASPRTTYEQYF.

This clonotype was recorded at least ten times. This chain links TRBV6-5 with TRBJ2-3; a weak D match, TRBD2 (7 bases). V gave up 2 bases and J gave up 4 bases, with 19 bases separating them. Germline assignment: CDR1 MNHEY and CDR2 SVGAGI. The CDR3 spans 17 residues. This chain's CDR3 is CASSYTGGRVRADTQYF. CDR3 DNA: TGTGCCAGCAGTTACACCGGGGGGCGGGTGAGGGCAGATACGCAGTATTTT.

The V and J genes are TRBV4-1 and TRBJ2-2; TRBD1 matches at 10 bases. Germline assignment: CDR1 MGHRA and CDR2 YSYEKL. V lost 1 base, J lost 7 bases, and 3 bases stayed unmatched. The CDR3 sequence is 15 residues long. Written as DNA, the CDR3 is TGCGCCAGCAGCCAAGGGGACAGGGGAAACGGGGAGCTGTTTTTT. Its protein product is CASSQGDRGNGELFF.

This clonotype was recorded many times. This sequence joins TRBV7-3 and TRBJ2-7; D may match TRBD1 or TRBD2 (5 bases each). Per germline, CDR1 SGHTA and CDR2 FQGTGA. Deletions cut 5 bases from V and 2 bases from J, with 16 bases between. The CDR3 consists of 15 residues. CDR3 nucleotides: TGTGCCAGCAGCCCTAATGCAGGGCGGGCCTACGAGCAGTACTTC. This gives the protein CASSPNAGRAYEQYF.

Only a few counts were recorded for this clonotype. The V call is TRBV20-1, the J call TRBJ2-1, with 8 nucleotides matching TRBD2. CDR1 and CDR2 from the germline V gene are DFQATT and SNEGSKA (reference sequence). The J segment lost 7 bases and the V segment lost 4 bases, leaving 12 bases of the junction unmatched. The CDR3 covers 15 residues. In nucleotides, the CDR3 is TGCAGTGCTATTCCCTTAAGCGGGGGCGGGAATGAGCAGTTCTTC. Protein product: CSAIPLSGGGNEQFF.

This chain links TRBV24-1 with TRBJ2-1; 7 bases align to TRBD1. The CDR3 is 14 residues long. V lost 3 bases, J lost 5 bases, and 3 bases stayed unmatched. Germline V gives CDR1 KGHDR, CDR2 SFDVKD. The CDR3 here is CATSDPGQHNEQFF. In nucleotides, the CDR3 is TGTGCCACCAGTGATCCGGGACAGCACAATGAGCAGTTCTTC.

This clonotype turned up a few times. The chain combines TRBV4-3 with TRBJ1-5, with 9 nucleotides matching TRBD1. V was clipped by 0 bases and J by 7 bases; unmatched bases: 7. The CDR3 is made up of 16 amino acids. Germline loops: CDR1 LGHNA, CDR2 YSLEER. CDR3 sequence: CASSQDLGQGGQPQHF. CDR3 sequence (DNA): TGCGCCAGCAGCCAAGACCTGGGACAGGGAGGGCAGCCCCAGCATTTT.

V gene TRBV29-1 combines with J gene TRBJ2-1; either TRBD1 or TRBD2 may supply D (6 bases each). Trimming removed 5 bases from V and 0 bases from J, with 17 bases in between. This CDR3 has 16 amino acids. Germline lookup yields CDR1 SQVTM and CDR2 ANQGSEA. The CDR3, as DNA: TGCAGCGTTAGGCGGGGACACATGAGCTCCTACAATGAGCAGTTCTTC. Its translation is CSVRRGHMSSYNEQFF.

This clonotype has only a few counts. CDR3: CASSLAGQGEDTQYF. CDR3 bases: TGTGCCAGCAGCTTAGCGGGGCAGGGTGAAGATACGCAGTATTTT. This chain connects TRBV7-2 to TRBJ2-3, with TRBD1 as a possible D gene (5 bases). Germline CDR1 and CDR2: SGHTA and FQGNSA. This CDR3 is 15 amino acids long. Trimming pared 0 bases from V and 5 bases from J, leaving 12 bases between.

This clonotype was recorded a few times. The chain joins TRBV7-9 to TRBJ2-3; 11 bases map to TRBD2. The CDR3 is 17 residues long. With 2 bases clipped from V and 4 bases from J, the junction kept 8 bases outside the gene matches. Germline CDR1 reads SEHNR; CDR2 reads FQNEAQ (reference sequence). The CDR3 reads CASSLMGSGRASDTQYF. Here the CDR3 DNA reads TGTGCCAGCAGCTTAATGGGTAGCGGGAGGGCCTCAGATACGCAGTATTTT.

The J gene is TRBJ1-1, the V gene TRBV9; D remains ambiguous. Trimming removed 0 bases from V and 3 bases from J, with 6 bases in between. Looked up from germline, CDR1 is SGDLS and CDR2 is YYNGEE. The CDR3 sequence is 13 residues long. The CDR3 DNA reads TGTGCCAGCAGCGTAGTCGGGGACACTGAAGCTTTCTTT. It yields the protein CASSVVGDTEAFF.

This clonotype occurred a few times. The V gene is TRBV29-1, the J gene TRBJ2-1, with TRBD2 identical over 8 bases. Germline V gene lookup returns CDR1 SQVTM and CDR2 ANQGSEA. Unmatched junction bases numbered 14, after V lost 5 bases and J lost 8 bases. The CDR3 has 15 residues. The CDR3 sequence: CSVLGEPGGPHEQFF. As DNA, the CDR3 is TGCAGCGTTCTTGGGGAGCCGGGAGGGCCCCATGAGCAGTTCTTC.

The chain carries TRBV28 and TRBJ2-1, with no clear D. The length of the CDR3 is 14 residues. Trimming took 5 bases from V and 4 from J, leaving 12 bases between them. Germline CDR1 reads MDHEN; CDR2 reads SYDVKM. CDR3 sequence reads: CASSPPGNYNEQFF. The CDR3 DNA follows: TGTGCCAGCAGTCCACCTGGGAATTACAATGAGCAGTTCTTC.

This clonotype was observed at least ten times. The chain combines TRBV29-1 with TRBJ1-1; D call uncertain. The germline V gene has CDR1 SQVTM and CDR2 ANQGSEA. Trimming pared 3 bases from V and 3 bases from J, leaving 8 bases between. The CDR3 extends over 12 amino acids. The CDR3 DNA reads as TGCAGCGTTGACCCGGCGGACACTGAAGCTTTCTTT. It translates to CSVDPADTEAFF.

This clonotype appeared a few times. V is TRBV20-1 and J is TRBJ1-6, with 8 nucleotides matching TRBD1. Trimming took 6 bases from V and 7 from J; bases not matched to a gene: 11. Germline V lookup: CDR1 DFQATT, CDR2 SNEGSKA (reference sequence). The CDR3 has 15 amino acids. CDR3 sequence reads: CSAQGPTGANSPLHF. In nucleotides, the CDR3 is TGCAGTGCCCAGGGGCCGACAGGGGCCAATTCACCCCTCCACTTT.

This clonotype was counted only a few times. This chain joins TRBV12-3 or TRBV12-4 and TRBJ1-2; no firm D call. The CDR3 is made up of 16 amino acids. Trimming took off 1 base at V and 4 bases at J, with 16 bases between the two ends. In DNA, the CDR3 is TGTGCCAGCAGTTTAGGAAAGACGGAGGACCGCTATGGCTACACCTTC. It translates to CASSLGKTEDRYGYTF.

Ten or more counts support this clonotype. CDR3 protein: CASSPLGTSGALFF. CDR3 coding DNA: TGTGCCAGCAGCCCCCTTGGGACTAGCGGAGCGCTGTTCTTC. The rearrangement uses TRBV7-8 and TRBJ2-1; 11 nucleotides line up with TRBD2. The germline gives CDR1 SGHVS, CDR2 FQNEAQ. The CDR3 runs 14 residues. V was clipped by 5 bases and J by 15 bases; unmatched bases: 12.

This clonotype has ten or more counts. The rearrangement joins TRBV29-1 to TRBJ2-5, with 10 positions matching TRBD1. The CDR3 contains 13 residues. CDR1 is SQVTM, CDR2 ANQGSEA, per germline. After removal of 6 bases from V and 4 bases from J, the junction contained 5 bases not matched to a gene. The CDR3 sequence: CSVQRTGGETQYF. CDR3 DNA: TGCAGCGTCCAGAGGACAGGGGGAGAGACCCAGTACTTC.

The genes are TRBV29-1 and TRBJ2-5, with TRBD1 as a possible D gene (6 bases). Trimming left V 7 bases short and J 4 bases short, with 16 bases between. Germline-derived CDR1 and CDR2 are SQVTM and ANQGSEA. The CDR3 extends over 13 amino acids. The CDR3 loop is CSGHTGRGETQYF. In nucleotides, the CDR3 is TGCAGCGGGCACACAGGGAGAGGAGAGACCCAGTACTTC.